This T cell receptor (beta chain) was sequenced for a study of blood T cells in healthy people across ages. Through a sample-barcoded 5' primer and a J-beta primer mix, a second PCR was run for 7 to 11 cycles. TCRdb ran MiXCR on the 5' RACE reads and lists one entry per CDR3 protein. The sample holds about 1.6 million distinct CDR3 sequences; 30% to 40% are singletons and the top ten take around 11%. The receptor was isolated from a woman in her thirties in good health. The sequencing input was blood.

The CDR3 nucleotides are TGCAGTGCTAGTGTATGGGACAGGGGTCACGAGCAGTACTTC. This translates into CSASVWDRGHEQYF. The rearrangement joins TRBV20-1 to TRBJ2-7; 10 nucleotides agree with TRBD1. The V gene end was trimmed by 3 bases and the J gene end by 5 bases; junction bases not matched to a gene: 7. Germline CDR1 reads DFQATT; CDR2 reads SNEGSKA (reference sequence). CDR3 size: 14 residues.